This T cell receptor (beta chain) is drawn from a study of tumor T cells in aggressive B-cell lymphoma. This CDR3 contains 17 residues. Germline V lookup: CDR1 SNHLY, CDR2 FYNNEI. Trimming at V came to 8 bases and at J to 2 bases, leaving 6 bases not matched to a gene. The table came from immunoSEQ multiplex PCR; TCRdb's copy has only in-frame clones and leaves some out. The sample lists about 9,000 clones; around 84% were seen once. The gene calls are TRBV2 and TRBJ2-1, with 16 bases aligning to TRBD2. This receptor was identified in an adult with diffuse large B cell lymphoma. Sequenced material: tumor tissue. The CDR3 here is CASFGTSGGAAYNEQFF. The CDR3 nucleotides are TGTGCCAGCTTCGGGACTAGCGGGGGGGCCGCCTACAATGAGCAGTTCTTC. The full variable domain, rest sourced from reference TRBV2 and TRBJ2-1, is EPEVTQTPSHQVTQMGQEVILRCVPISNHLYFYWYRQILGQKVEFLVSFYNNEISEKSEIFDDQFSVERPDGSNFTLKIRSTKLEDSAMYFCASFGTSGGAAYNEQFFGPGTRLTVL.